This is a list of T cell receptor beta chains from one sample in a study of blood T cells in healthy people across ages. TCRdb used MiXCR to reprocess the 5' RACE reads, holding one entry per CDR3 protein. The table shows around 900,000 distinct CDR3 sequences, with 25% to 35% occurring only once. The source material was blood. The origin of the receptors is a woman older than 75 in good health. Each CDR3 is given without its conserved first and last residue. Fields, in order: CDR3 protein, clone size, J gene, V gene. Clone size is given for some rows only: seen once, a few or many times, or a class if the clone is expanded.

CDR3: SASKGGDQPQH
size: .
J: TRBJ1-5
V: TRBV20-1

CDR3: SARTGGRDTQY
size: many
J: TRBJ2-3
V: TRBV20-1

CDR3: ASSHFRRGALTLGTQY
size: .
J: TRBJ2-5
V: TRBV3-1

CDR3: ASSPAGTSTNTGERF
size: .
J: TRBJ2-2
V: TRBV7-9

CDR3: ASSLTAGIPYEQY
size: .
J: TRBJ2-7
V: TRBV5-1

CDR3: ASSLQGGEVKNIQY
size: few
J: TRBJ2-4
V: TRBV19

CDR3: ASSRVSGGDYGYT
size: .
J: TRBJ1-2
V: TRBV4-1

CDR3: ASKGDTGELF
size: few
J: TRBJ2-2
V: TRBV10-1

CDR3: SASGTGVGEQY
size: few
J: TRBJ2-7
V: TRBV20-1

CDR3: ASRYLGENEQF
size: many
J: TRBJ2-1
V: TRBV6-6

CDR3: ASSLAGLWGEQY
size: .
J: .
V: TRBV11-2

CDR3: AGSASAGGFYNEQF
size: once
J: TRBJ2-1
V: TRBV5-1

CDR3: ASSLGSWNEAF
size: many
J: TRBJ1-1
V: TRBV5-1

CDR3: SARGGGDPSGGELF
size: .
J: TRBJ2-2
V: TRBV20-1

CDR3: SVESMGLTDTQY
size: few
J: TRBJ2-3
V: TRBV29-1

CDR3: ASSFKGRSYNEQF
size: .
J: TRBJ2-1
V: TRBV7-6

CDR3: SAGQETQY
size: .
J: TRBJ2-5
V: TRBV29-1

CDR3: ASSSRDGYEAF
size: .
J: TRBJ1-1
V: TRBV12-3/TRBV12-4

CDR3: ASSPDSILAKNIQY
size: many
J: TRBJ2-4
V: TRBV4-2

CDR3: SARDTGQSNQPQH
size: many
J: TRBJ1-5
V: TRBV20-1

CDR3: ASSFGQGINEAF
size: .
J: TRBJ1-1
V: TRBV7-9

CDR3: ASSQDSTALEQY
size: many
J: TRBJ2-7
V: TRBV4-3

CDR3: ASSRPVRNTEAF
size: .
J: TRBJ1-1
V: TRBV6-2/TRBV6-3

CDR3: ASSLAPWRGEETQY
size: many
J: TRBJ2-5
V: TRBV7-2

CDR3: ATSDRGSPSTDTQY
size: many
J: TRBJ2-3
V: TRBV24-1